This T cell receptor (beta chain) was observed in a study of T cell clones after liver transplantation. Study overall: Three of eight recipients were HCV-positive; others had non-autoimmune, non-viral indications. Timepoints were pre-transplant, pre-withdrawal, and after withdrawal was completed or failed. Study conclusions and caveats: A significant post-transplant drop in circulating graft-donor-reactive CD4 TCRbeta sequences occurred in most of the 8 subjects.

This CDR3 region has 17 residues. Germline CDR1 is SGHTA and CDR2 is FQGNSA. V dropped 0 bases and J dropped 4 bases, with 18 bases sitting between them. Regarding this clone: Its antigen is not known.

Sequencing used immunoSEQ multiplex PCR; TCRdb keeps in-frame clones, though not all of them. The data show under 85,000 clones, around 80% seen once. The gene calls are TRBV7-2 and TRBJ1-2, with D uncertain. The TCR originated in a human patient who received a liver transplant. Some T cells may be the graft donor's. The input for sequencing was CD4+ T cells from blood, taken 12 months after liver transplant. The CDR3 sequence is CASSLAPGTSTSYGYTF. In nucleotides, the CDR3 is TGTGCCAGCAGCTTAGCTCCGGGTACCTCCACGAGCTATGGCTACACCTTC.